This T cell receptor (beta chain) came from a study of T cells in Graves' hyperthyroidism and ophthalmopathy. Amplified TCR beta CDR3 regions came from RNA transcripts. Researchers ran a first-round RT-PCR on the TCR CDR3 using the HTBI primer set. In TCRdb, the multiplex PCR reads were re-called with MiXCR into one record per CDR3 protein. The sample holds roughly 570,000 distinct CDR3 sequences, around 14% seen once. This clonotype has at least ten counts. CDR3 size: 14 residues. CDR1 DFQATT and CDR2 SNEGSKA come from the germline V gene (reference sequence). The V and J ends lost 6 bases and 4 bases, in that order; junction bases with no gene match: 9.

This chain connects TRBV20-1 to TRBJ2-3; TRBD2 matches 8 bases. Input material: blood. The TCR was taken from a woman aged 25 to 45 with Graves' hyperthyroidism. The CDR3: CSARGLAEADTQYF. CDR3 nucleotide sequence: TGCAGTGCACGTGGACTAGCTGAAGCAGATACGCAGTATTTT.